Presented here are 6 T cell receptor beta chains from one specimen sequenced in a study of CD8 T cells in ankylosing spondylitis. Study outcomes and limitations: What seemed typical of ankylosing spondylitis blood was a TCR beta motif built from fewer than ten highly homologous variants.

Their antigen targets remain unknown. Via MiXCR, TCRdb re-called the 5' RACE reads, giving one row per CDR3 protein. The data hold some 800,000 distinct CDR3 sequences, with over 9.5% observed a single time. What was sequenced was blood, either unsorted or a sorted T cell fraction (not recorded which). The receptor set was obtained from a male donor with ankylosing spondylitis.

In this sample, this clonotype turned up a few times. This chain uses TRBV5-1 with TRBJ2-4, with a tentative D call TRBD1 (6 bases). V dropped 4 bases and J dropped 9 bases, with 17 bases sitting between them. CDR1 is SGHRS, CDR2 YFSETQ, per germline. There are 14 residues in the CDR3. The CDR3 DNA reads as TGCGCCAGCAGCCCCGGACAGCCCCAAAGCATTCAGTACTTC. Translation gives CASSPGQPQSIQYF.

J is TRBJ1-4 and V is TRBV20-1, with D unclear. CDR1 and CDR2 (germline): DFQATT, SNEGSKA (reference sequence). The germline V and J ends were trimmed by 3 bases and 7 bases, with 12 bases remaining between them. The CDR3 spans 13 residues. In DNA, the CDR3 is TGCAGTGCTAGGGGCGGGCTTACTGAAAAACTGTTTTTT. The encoded protein is CSARGGLTEKLFF.

The rearrangement links TRBV12-3 or TRBV12-4 to TRBJ1-2; tentative D call: TRBD1 (6 bases). The ends were cut back, 5 bases at V and 7 bases at J, with 20 bases in the middle. The CDR3 spans 15 residues. The CDR3 bases are TGTGCCAGCAGTCTTAAGAGACCGGGGGCGTTTGGCTACACCTTC. As protein: CASSLKRPGAFGYTF.

Comment on this clonotype: A much bigger clone sits one base away, suggesting this may be a read error. V is TRBV9 and J is TRBJ2-7; 10 bases are a match to TRBD2. The length of the CDR3 is 14 residues. The V and J ends lost 7 bases and 2 bases, in that order; junction bases with no gene match: 6. Germline CDR1 is SGDLS and CDR2 is YYNGEE. The CDR3 protein is CASGTGTSAYEQYF. CDR3 DNA: TGTGCCAGCGGCACCGGGACTAGCGCCTACGAGCAGTACTTC.

The chain has TRBV4-3 and TRBJ1-2; 9 bases are a match to TRBD1. Trimming at V came to 2 bases and at J to 8 bases, leaving 9 bases not matched to a gene. CDR3 length equals 15 residues. Germline V lookup: CDR1 LGHNA, CDR2 YSLEER. The CDR3 DNA sequence: TGCGCCAGCAGCCAAATACCACAGGGGGCGCAAGGCTACACCTTC. Translated, it gives CASSQIPQGAQGYTF.

This clonotype was picked up many times. CDR3 DNA sequence: TGCAGCGTCCCTAGGCGGACTAGTCATAATGAGCAGTTCTTC. Its protein product is CSVPRRTSHNEQFF. V and J are TRBV29-1 and TRBJ2-1, with 7 bases identical to TRBD2. Germline CDR1 is SQVTM and CDR2 is ANQGSEA. This CDR3 spans 14 amino acids. Trimming took 6 bases from V and 7 from J; bases not matched to a gene: 12.